The sequence of this T cell receptor beta chain was determined in a study of T cell responses to AZD1222 COVID-19 vaccine. Trimming at V came to 5 bases and at J to 6 bases, leaving 11 bases not matched to a gene. The CDR3 has 16 amino acids. Germline V gene data show CDR1 as KGHSH and CDR2 as LQKENI. This clone showed up just a few times. Generated by immunoSEQ multiplex PCR, the TCRdb table keeps only in-frame clones and is missing some. The table shows 120,000 to 150,000 clones, with about 90% occurring only once. This sequence joins TRBV18 and TRBJ2-3; 10 bases are a match to TRBD2. This TCR was recovered from an adult who received the MenACWY meningococcal vaccine as a control. The sequences come from peripheral blood, collected 28 days after the second dose of the MenACWY control vaccine. CDR3 DNA sequence: TGTGCCAGCTCATCCTCTAGCGGGAGCTCCCACGATACGCAGTATTTT. This translates into CASSSSSGSSHDTQYF.